This TCR beta chain is from a study of cytomegalovirus exposure and HLA in healthy donors. For the study at large: It was reported in a later analysis that the roughly 120 validation repertoires used the same platform as the approximately 670 first-cohort repertoires.

Germline-derived CDR1 and CDR2 are SQVTM and ANQGSEA. The CDR3 runs 12 residues. V lost 7 bases and J lost 0; bases outside the gene matches: 3. This table comes from immunoSEQ multiplex PCR, and its TCRdb copy is limited to in-frame clones, with some not included. The top ten hold almost 0.9% of the sample, which has about 100,000 clones, about 95% seen once. The study, taken as a whole, reports: Published work reported that the classifier diagnosed cytomegalovirus status with high specificity and sensitivity. In vitro work confirmed that a few CMV-associated chains recognize CMV antigens.

Regarding this clone: Antigen unknown.

Sample: PBMCs. The rearrangement links TRBV29-1 to TRBJ2-7; 7 bases line up with TRBD1. The receptor was derived from a woman aged 18-29 years in good health and CMV-seronegative. The CDR3 loop reads CSAWDSSYEQYF. The CDR3 DNA is TGCAGCGCTTGGGACAGCTCCTACGAGCAGTACTTC.